This TCR beta chain was identified during a study of T cell repertoires in cytomegalovirus infection. In the study overall: Recently identified HLA-C-restricted CMV epitopes were used, and well-studied HLA-B-restricted CMV epitopes were used as well. Study-wide results and limits: Predominance within the ex vivo response was attributable to HLA-C-restricted CMV-specific TCR beta clonotypes.

This CDR3 comprises 19 residues. From germline, CDR1 is MGHRA and CDR2 YSYEKL. Between the trimmed V and J ends, which lost 5 bases and 8 bases, there was a span of 28 bases. In TCRdb, the reads were re-called with MiXCR into one record per CDR3 protein. The sample has 800,000 to 950,000 distinct CDR3 sequences, approximately 29% seen once; the top ten hold around 12%. This clonotype appeared a few times. Its antigen is not known. This TCR came from a human donor in good health (CMV status not recorded). Some clones in this sample may be carry-over from other donors' samples. This material consisted of cultured CD8+ T cells from PBMCs, taken from culture after CMV antigen stimulation. The gene calls are TRBV4-1 and TRBJ1-6; D perhaps matches TRBD1 (5 bases). The CDR3: CASSMEGYTTYSEDSPLHF. Written as DNA, the CDR3 is TGCGCCAGCAGCATGGAGGGGTATACCACGTACTCAGAGGATTCACCCCTCCACTTT.